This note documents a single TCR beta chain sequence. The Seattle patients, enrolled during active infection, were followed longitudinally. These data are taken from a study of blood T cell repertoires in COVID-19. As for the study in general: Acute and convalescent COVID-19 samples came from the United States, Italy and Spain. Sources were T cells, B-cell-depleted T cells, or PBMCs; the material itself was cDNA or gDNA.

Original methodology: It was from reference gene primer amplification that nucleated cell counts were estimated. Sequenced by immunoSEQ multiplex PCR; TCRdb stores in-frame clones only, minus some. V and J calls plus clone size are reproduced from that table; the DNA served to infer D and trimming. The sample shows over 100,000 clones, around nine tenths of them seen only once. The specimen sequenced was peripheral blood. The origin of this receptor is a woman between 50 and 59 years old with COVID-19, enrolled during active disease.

The CDR3 here is CASNTGPGYGYTF. The CDR3 nucleotides read TGTGCCAGCAACACAGGGCCAGGCTATGGCTACACCTTC. This sequence joins TRBV5-6 and TRBJ1-2; D possibly corresponds to TRBD1 (6 bases). V gave up 6 bases and J gave up 4 bases, with 13 bases separating them. Germline CDR1 is SGHDT and CDR2 is YYEEEE. This CDR3 is built from 13 residues.